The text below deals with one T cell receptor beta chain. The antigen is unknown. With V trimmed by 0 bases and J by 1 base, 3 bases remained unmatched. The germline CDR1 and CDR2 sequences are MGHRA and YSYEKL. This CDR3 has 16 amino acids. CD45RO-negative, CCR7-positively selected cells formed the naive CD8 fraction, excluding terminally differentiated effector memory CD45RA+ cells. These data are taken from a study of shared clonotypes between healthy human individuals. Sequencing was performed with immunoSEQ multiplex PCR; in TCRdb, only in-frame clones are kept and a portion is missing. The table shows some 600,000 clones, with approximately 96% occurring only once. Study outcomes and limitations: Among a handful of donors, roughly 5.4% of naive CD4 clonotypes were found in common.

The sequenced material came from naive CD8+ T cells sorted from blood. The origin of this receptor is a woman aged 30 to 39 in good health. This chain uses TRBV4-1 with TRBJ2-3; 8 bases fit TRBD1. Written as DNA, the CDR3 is TGCGCCAGCAGCCAAGACAGGGGGCGGCGCACAGATACGCAGTATTTT. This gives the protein CASSQDRGRRTDTQYF.